These T cell receptor beta chains were read from a single sample in a study of blood T cell dynamics during melanoma immunotherapy. Clones were sequenced by immunoSEQ multiplex PCR, and TCRdb holds only the in-frame ones, with some missing. The repertoire holds under 15,000 clones, with about 93% as singletons. Specimen: effector memory CD8+ T cells from blood, collected from a patient treated with checkpoint blockade. All receptors derive from a human donor with melanoma. The CDR3 runs from the conserved cysteine through the conserved F or W. The order of the fields is clone size, V gene, J gene, D gene, CDR3 protein, CDR3 DNA. The D gene is left open where the match is weak. Rows may omit the clone size; those that give it use once, few, many or a size class.

>-|TRBV28|TRBJ1-2|TRBD1
CASTPLYRDRGGGYTF
TGTGCCAGCACCCCGCTCTACAGGGACAGGGGCGGCGGCTACACCTTC
>-|TRBV9|TRBJ2-1|TRBD2
CASSVEPGLAGVYNEQFF
TGTGCCAGCAGCGTAGAGCCGGGACTAGCGGGAGTCTACAATGAGCAGTTCTTC
>-|TRBV13|TRBJ1-6|-
CASSQRDSRRSPLHF
TGTGCCAGCAGCCAACGGGACTCCCGGAGATCACCCCTCCACTTT
>-|TRBV7-9|TRBJ2-7|-
CASSLGPGTYEQYF
TGTGCCAGCAGCTTAGGACCAGGGACATACGAGCAGTACTTC
>-|TRBV27|TRBJ1-2|-
CASSPGLGGYTF
TGTGCCAGCAGCCCAGGTCTGGGTGGCTACACCTTC
>-|TRBV4-2|TRBJ1-3|-
CASSQEDGRIGNTIYF
TGTGCCAGCAGCCAAGAGGACGGACGTATAGGAAACACCATATATTTT
>-|TRBV6-1|TRBJ2-2|-
CASSVKGLYTGELFF
TGTGCCAGCAGTGTAAAGGGCTTATACACCGGGGAGCTGTTTTTT
>-|TRBV7-9|TRBJ2-5|TRBD1
CASSESWTGKETQYF
TGTGCCAGCAGCGAGTCATGGACAGGGAAAGAGACCCAGTACTTC
>-|TRBV4-1|TRBJ2-3|-
CASSRGPASVTDTQYF
TGCGCCAGCAGCCGGGGCCCGGCTAGCGTCACAGATACGCAGTATTTT
>-|TRBV9|TRBJ2-5|TRBD1
CASGGQGAAAQYF
TGTGCCAGCGGCGGACAGGGGGCAGCGGCCCAGTACTTC
>once|TRBV4-2|TRBJ2-7|-
CASSQELPYEQYF
TGTGCCAGCAGCCAAGAACTTCCCTACGAGCAGTACTTC
>once|TRBV4-3|TRBJ1-6|-
CASSQDFRAPDMNF
TGCGCCAGCAGCCAAGATTTTAGAGCGCCCGATATGAACTTT
>-|TRBV14|TRBJ2-3|TRBD2
CASSQGLAGVVDTQYF
TGTGCCAGCAGCCAGGGACTAGCGGGAGTTGTAGATACGCAGTATTTT
>once|TRBV29-1|TRBJ2-7|TRBD1
CSVVDPGTGLGYEQYF
TGCAGCGTTGTCGATCCTGGGACAGGTCTGGGATACGAGCAGTACTTC
>-|TRBV7-9|TRBJ2-7|-
CASSAVGQGGHEQYF
TGTGCCAGCAGCGCAGTGGGCCAAGGGGGACACGAGCAGTACTTC
>-|TRBV29-1|TRBJ2-7|-
CSVEEKQSYEQYF
TGCAGCGTTGAAGAAAAACAGTCCTACGAGCAGTACTTC
>-|TRBV6-4|TRBJ2-2|-
CASSLTPTGELFF
TGTGCCAGCAGTTTAACCCCCACCGGGGAGCTGTTTTTT
>-|TRBV9|TRBJ2-1|-
CASSVGGGGEFSYNEQFF
TGTGCCAGCAGCGTAGGAGGAGGGGGCGAGTTTAGCTACAATGAGCAGTTCTTC
>-|TRBV4-1|TRBJ2-4|TRBD2
CASSQGGDAAKNIQYF
TGCGCCAGCAGCCAGGGAGGGGATGCGGCCAAAAACATTCAGTACTTC
>once|TRBV27|TRBJ2-7|TRBD2
CASRLEREYEQYF
TGTGCCAGCCGTCTAGAGCGGGAGTACGAGCAGTACTTC
>-|TRBV7-2|TRBJ2-7|-
CASSFGFGGTYEQYF
TGTGCCAGCAGCTTCGGGTTCGGGGGCACCTACGAGCAGTACTTC
>-|TRBV2|TRBJ2-7|-
CASSDPNANEQYF
TGTGCCAGCAGTGACCCAAATGCCAACGAGCAGTACTTC
>few|TRBV19|TRBJ1-5|TRBD1
CASSITGTGFVPQHF
TGTGCCAGTAGTATCACAGGGACAGGGTTTGTGCCCCAGCATTTT
>-|TRBV27|TRBJ1-5|-
CASSYSGGQPQHF
TGTGCCAGCAGTTATTCCGGGGGGCAGCCCCAGCATTTT
>-|TRBV11-2|TRBJ2-7|-
CASSQGHFYEQYF
TGTGCCAGCAGCCAGGGACACTTCTACGAGCAGTACTTC
>-|TRBV19|TRBJ1-1|-
CASSIEGDKRNTEAFF
TGTGCCAGTAGTATAGAAGGGGACAAGAGGAACACTGAAGCTTTCTTT
>-|TRBV19|TRBJ2-1|-
CASSISGNLYNEQFF
TGTGCCAGTAGTATATCAGGGAATCTCTACAATGAGCAGTTCTTC
>-|TRBV11-3|TRBJ2-7|TRBD2
CASSLGTSYEQYF
TGTGCCAGCAGCTTAGGGACTAGCTACGAGCAGTACTTC
>-|TRBV10-3|TRBJ2-7|-
CAISDKGRNDEQYF
TGTGCCATCAGTGACAAGGGTAGGAACGACGAGCAGTACTTC
>-|TRBV5-1|TRBJ1-1|-
CASSPPRMNTEAFF
TGCGCCAGCAGTCCCCCCCGGATGAACACTGAAGCTTTCTTT
>-|TRBV13|TRBJ1-6|-
CASSLYGSSYNSPLHF
TGTGCCAGCAGCTTATACGGGAGCTCCTATAATTCACCCCTCCACTTT
>-|TRBV4-1|TRBJ2-7|-
CASSPGRGHEQYF
TGCGCCAGCAGCCCTGGCAGGGGCCACGAGCAGTACTTC
>-|TRBV6-5|TRBJ2-2|TRBD1
CASNPQGAAGELFF
TGTGCCAGCAACCCACAGGGGGCCGCCGGGGAGCTGTTTTTT
>-|TRBV19|TRBJ1-1|-
CASRPDSGSTEAFF
TGTGCCAGTAGGCCGGACTCAGGAAGCACTGAAGCTTTCTTT
>-|TRBV5-6|TRBJ2-4|-
CASSLGGDGNIQYF
TGTGCCAGCAGCTTGGGCGGGGATGGGAACATTCAGTACTTC
>once|TRBV27|TRBJ2-1|-
CASSLSSGDSSYNEQFF
TGTGCCAGCAGTTTATCTAGCGGGGACAGCTCCTACAATGAGCAGTTCTTC